The 20 T cell receptor beta chains presented below share a single source sample, sequenced in a study of beta chain features in type 1 diabetes. Every isolated RNA sample was fully reverse transcribed, so sequencing captured expressed TCRB transcripts. Sequencing was performed with immunoSEQ multiplex PCR; in TCRdb, only in-frame clones are kept and a portion is missing. The sample shows about 250,000 clones, less than 15% of them seen only once. Sequencing was carried out using naive CD4+ T cells from blood. The receptors here all came from a middle-aged woman in good health.

This chain connects TRBV5-1 to TRBJ2-5; D possibly corresponds to TRBD2 (5 bases). Germline CDR1 is SGHRS and CDR2 is YFSETQ. V was clipped by 0 bases and J by 5 bases, with 11 bases between them. The CDR3 sequence is 14 residues long. The CDR3 sequence: CASSLEQRGETQYF. The CDR3 nucleotides read TGCGCCAGCAGCTTGGAACAGAGAGGGGAGACCCAGTACTTC.

This clone was recorded a few times. The V call is TRBV6-5, the J call TRBJ2-1, with 8 bases identical to TRBD2. CDR3 length: 13 amino acids. V lost 5 bases and J lost 8; bases outside the gene matches: 5. Germline V CDR1 and CDR2: MNHEY, SVGAGI. The CDR3 sequence: CASSDQTSDEQFF. In DNA, the CDR3 is TGTGCCAGCAGTGACCAGACTAGCGATGAGCAGTTCTTC.

This clone was picked up a small number of times. The chain uses TRBV29-1 and TRBJ2-6; 7 bases match TRBD1. This CDR3 contains 15 residues. The junction had 9 bases not matched to a gene; V was cut back by 5 bases and J by 5 bases. Germline CDR1 is SQVTM and CDR2 is ANQGSEA. CDR3 protein: CSVPGQSLWANVLTF. The CDR3 coding sequence is TGCAGCGTTCCGGGACAGAGTCTCTGGGCCAACGTCCTGACTTTC.

In its sample, this clone was seen a few times. The DNA for the CDR3 is TGTGCCAGCAGTCAAATAAGCGGGGGGTTCAACAATGAGCAGTTCTTC. Protein product: CASSQISGGFNNEQFF. This chain links TRBV7-9 with TRBJ2-1; 9 positions agree with TRBD2. CDR1 is SEHNR and CDR2 is FQNEAQ in the germline V gene (reference sequence). This CDR3 contains 16 residues. The ends lost 6 bases at V and 5 bases at J; junction bases unmatched: 11.

This clone has more than one count but fewer than ten. The chain joins TRBV14 to TRBJ2-1, with TRBD1 as a possible D gene (6 bases). The germline V gene has CDR1 SGHDN and CDR2 FVKESK. The CDR3 spans 14 residues. Between the trimmed V and J ends, which lost 0 bases and 7 bases, there was a span of 10 bases. As DNA, the CDR3 is TGTGCCAGCAGCCAAGAACAGGGTCGGAATGAGCAGTTCTTC. This sequence encodes CASSQEQGRNEQFF.

The chain is built from TRBV18 and TRBJ1-1; D may be TRBD1 (5 bases). CDR1 is KGHSH, CDR2 LQKENI, per germline. The CDR3 loop spans 16 amino acids. V dropped 5 bases and J dropped 0 bases, with 16 bases sitting between them. CDR3 in DNA: TGTGCCAGCTCAAGCCAGGGCCATACGATGAACACTGAAGCTTTCTTT. Its translation: CASSSQGHTMNTEAFF.

This clone was counted between two and nine times. The chain couples TRBV14 to TRBJ1-1; 8 nucleotides match TRBD1. Unmatched junction bases numbered 9, after V lost 5 bases and J lost 10 bases. The CDR3 length is 13 residues. CDR1 SGHDN and CDR2 FVKESK come from the germline V gene. The CDR3 protein is CASSLQGVGTAFF. The DNA of the CDR3 is TGTGCCAGCAGCTTACAGGGGGTTGGGACAGCTTTCTTT.

This clone showed up just a few times. This rearrangement joins TRBV21-1 to TRBJ2-7; the listed D gene, TRBD1, was not tested against the DNA. TRBV21-1 is designated a pseudogene. The CDR3 runs 12 residues. The CDR3 DNA follows: TGTGCCAGCAGCAAAGGAGCAGGAGAGCAGTACTTC. Translating gives CASSKGAGEQYF.

This clone appeared a few times. This chain uses TRBV13 with TRBJ1-1, with D tentatively TRBD1 (5 bases). V was trimmed by 5 bases and J by 0 bases, leaving 16 bases between them. Germline V gene lookup returns CDR1 PRHDT and CDR2 FYEKMQ (reference sequence). CDR3 length equals 16 residues. CDR3 region: CASSMARAMLNTEAFF. Here the CDR3 DNA reads TGTGCCAGCAGCATGGCCAGGGCTATGTTGAACACTGAAGCTTTCTTT.

This chain uses TRBV6-5 with TRBJ1-1; D ambiguous. Germline values: CDR1 MNHEY, CDR2 SVGAGI. The germline V and J ends were trimmed by 6 bases and 0 bases, with 8 bases remaining between them. The CDR3 totals 13 residues. The CDR3 loop reads CASSPTVNTEAFF. CDR3 bases: TGTGCCAGCAGCCCGACTGTGAACACTGAAGCTTTCTTT.

In this sample, this clone turned up a few times. V usage is TRBV9 and J usage is TRBJ1-1; 8 bases agree with TRBD1. Germline trimming cut 0 bases from V and 1 base from J; bases unmatched to any gene: 5. Germline V CDR1 and CDR2: SGDLS, YYNGEE. The CDR3 is 16 amino acids. The CDR3 here is CASSVGLGTGNTEAFF. The CDR3 DNA follows: TGTGCCAGCAGCGTAGGTCTTGGGACAGGGAACACTGAAGCTTTCTTT.

The chain combines TRBV5-1 with TRBJ2-2; maybe TRBD2 (5 bases). CDR3 length equals 13 residues. Germline V CDR1 and CDR2: SGHRS, YFSETQ. The V end was cut by 4 bases, the J end by 8 bases, with 12 bases between. CDR3 region: CASSAYGIGELFF. DNA for the CDR3: TGCGCCAGCAGCGCCTACGGGATTGGGGAGCTGTTTTTT.

This clone was found a few times. The chain recombines TRBV6-4 with TRBJ1-2; 9 positions agree with TRBD1. The germline gives CDR1 MRHNA, CDR2 SNTAGT. The CDR3 totals 14 residues. After removal of 5 bases from V and 7 bases from J, the junction contained 8 bases not matched to a gene. CDR3 nucleotide sequence: TGTGCCAGCAGTCCCGGGACAGGGAGCGCTGGCTACACCTTC. Protein: CASSPGTGSAGYTF.

The chain uses TRBV6-1 and TRBJ2-1; D ambiguous. Germline CDR1 MNHNS, CDR2 SASEGT. V was shortened by 3 bases and J by 12 bases, with 9 bases between the two germline ends. CDR3 size: 11 residues. CDR3 region: CASSERSAQFF. The CDR3 DNA reads TGTGCCAGCAGTGAGAGGTCAGCGCAGTTCTTC.

The V gene is TRBV6-4, the J gene TRBJ2-3; TRBD2 is a possible D gene (6 bases). Germline V lookup: CDR1 MRHNA, CDR2 SNTAGT. The CDR3 has 14 residues. With 3 bases removed from V and 3 bases from J, the gap between germline ends came to 10 bases. In DNA, the CDR3 is TGTGCCAGCAGTGAATTTCGGGAGACAGATACGCAGTATTTT. Protein: CASSEFRETDTQYF.

This clone was seen a few times. The chain is built from TRBV6-6 and TRBJ1-6, with 10 positions matching TRBD1. Looked up from germline, CDR1 is MNHNY and CDR2 is SVGAGI (reference sequence). The CDR3 spans 16 residues. V shed 4 bases, J shed 0 bases, and the junction held 0 bases outside the gene matches. The CDR3 DNA sequence: TGTGCCAGCAGTTGGGACAGGGGCTCCTATAATTCACCCCTCCACTTT. Its translation: CASSWDRGSYNSPLHF.

The chain carries TRBV6-1 and TRBJ1-5, with unresolved D. The CDR3 totals 13 residues. The germline V gene encodes CDR1 MNHNS and CDR2 SASEGT. V was cut by 8 bases and J by 9 bases, with 17 bases left in between. DNA of the CDR3: TGTGCCAGCGGAGGATCAAGCTCGGGGCCCCAGCATTTT. Amino acids: CASGGSSSGPQHF.

CDR3: CASSFSPSGGDTQYF. Here the CDR3 DNA reads TGTGCCAGCAGCTTTTCGCCTAGCGGGGGAGATACGCAGTATTTT. This chain joins TRBV11-2 and TRBJ2-3; 10 nucleotides line up with TRBD2. V was clipped by 3 bases and J by 5 bases; unmatched bases: 5. This CDR3 has 15 amino acids. CDR1 is SGHAT, CDR2 FQNNGV, per germline.

The chain employs TRBV11-2 and TRBJ2-7; TRBD2 matches 8 bases. The CDR3 extends over 15 amino acids. Looked up from germline, CDR1 is SGHAT and CDR2 is FQNNGV. Unmatched junction bases numbered 8, after V lost 7 bases and J lost 0 bases. As DNA, the CDR3 is TGTGCCAGCATCCTCCTAGCGGGTAGCTCCTACGAGCAGTACTTC. As protein: CASILLAGSSYEQYF.

In its sample, this clone was seen a few times. This CDR3 is CSGTTGGLGEQYF. In DNA form, the CDR3 reads TGCAGCGGGACTACAGGGGGTCTTGGCGAGCAGTACTTC. The chain carries TRBV29-1 and TRBJ2-7; 8 nucleotides match TRBD1. The germline V gene has CDR1 SQVTM and CDR2 ANQGSEA. This CDR3 has 13 amino acids. The V gene end was trimmed by 7 bases and the J gene end by 6 bases; junction bases not matched to a gene: 11.